This is a list of T cell receptor beta chains from one sample in a study of tumor-infiltrating lymphocytes in primary liver carcinoma. Each CDR3 protein gets one entry after TCRdb re-called the multiplex PCR reads with MiXCR. Of 50,000 or so distinct CDR3 sequences in the sample, around 77% were seen once. What was sequenced was liver tumor tissue from sampling region 5. Source of these receptors: a man aged 40-49 years with primary liver carcinoma and hepatitis B virus infection. Both conserved end residues are part of each CDR3. The D gene is left open where the match is weak. The size of a clone is reported for some rows only, either as once, few or many, or as a class for expanded clones.

TRBJ2-7 NA TRBV28 NA 12 TGTACCAGCAGGCCACTACAGGCCGAGCAGTTCTTT CTSRPLQAEQFF
TRBJ2-1 NA TRBV10-3 TRBD2 16 TGTCCCATCAACCCGGGACTAGCGGGGAACTACAATGAGCAGTTCTTC CPINPGLAGNYNEQFF
TRBJ2-7 NA TRBV11-1 NA 13 TGTGCCAGCAGTGGGAAGCAATCATACGAGCAGTACTTC CASSGKQSYEQYF
TRBJ2-3 few TRBV29-1 NA 15 TGCAACGTTGATGGCGGGGCCGGTATCACAGATACGCAGTATTTT CNVDGGAGITDTQYF
TRBJ2-7 NA TRBV6-9 NA 12 TGTGCTAGCAGTTCCGGTACCTACGTGCAGTACTTC CASSSGTYVQYF
TRBJ1-6 NA TRBV6-1 TRBD1 18 TGTGCCTCCAGGGGGATGGGACAGGGGCTAAGAAGTAATTCACCCCTCCACTTT CASRGMGQGLRSNSPLHF
TRBJ2-6 NA TRBV2 NA 14 TGTGCCAGCAGAGGCACAACTGGGGCCAACGTCCTGACTTTC CASRGTTGANVLTF
TRBJ1-2 NA TRBV24-1 TRBD1 15 TGTGTCACTTCGTCCGGGACAGGGAATGGCTATGGCTACACCTTC CVTSSGTGNGYGYTF
TRBJ2-3 many TRBV7-9 TRBD2 14 TGTGCCGTTCCTAGCGGGACTCGGGGAGATACGCAGTATTTT CAVPSGTRGDTQYF
TRBJ2-3 few TRBV7-9 NA 14 TGTGCCAGCAGCTCACCACAGGGTGCAGATACGCAGTATTTT CASSSPQGADTQYF
TRBJ2-2 once TRBV6-1 NA 14 TGTACCAGCTGGGCTTGGACACCTACCGGGGAGCTGTTTTTT CTSWAWTPTGELFF
TRBJ1-1 NA TRBV29-1 NA 15 TGCAGCGTTGGCCCAGGGTGGGGCATGGTCTCTGAAGCTTTCTTT CSVGPGWGMVSEAFF
TRBJ1-1 NA TRBV28 NA 16 TGTGCCAGCAGTTTCGTTGTGACAGTGGAGGGGACTGATGCTTTCTTT CASSFVVTVEGTDAFF
TRBJ1-4 NA TRBV10-3 TRBD1 16 TGTGGCAGCTGGGACAGGGGAGAAGAAACTAATGCAAAACTGTTTTTT CGSWDRGEETNAKLFF
TRBJ1-2 medium-sized TRBV29-1 NA 11 TGCAGCGTGATACTCTTGGGTGGCTACACCTTC CSVILLGGYTF
TRBJ2-1 NA TRBV5-4 TRBD2 17 TGTGCCAGCAGCCTCGCGGCTTGCGGGAGGCTCTACAATGAGCAGTTCTTC CASSLAACGRLYNEQFF
TRBJ2-7 NA TRBV11-2 NA 15 TGTGCTAGCTGCTTACGATGGACAGAGGAAAACGAGCAGTACTTC CASCLRWTEENEQYF
TRBJ2-3 NA TRBV28 NA 15 TGTGCCAGCTTCCAGTGGGGAGTAGTTAGCGTTACGCAGTATTTT CASFQWGVVSVTQYF
TRBJ2-1 NA TRBV7-3 NA 20 TGTGCCAGCAGCTTAAGGACCCAGGCGATTGTGCAGCGGGCCTACAATGAGCAGTTCTTC CASSLRTQAIVQRAYNEQFF
TRBJ2-1 NA TRBV11-3 NA 14 TGTGCCAGCGGCTTAGGCGTCTCGAACAATGAACAGTCCTTC CASGLGVSNNEQSF
TRBJ1-2 NA TRBV6-5 NA 13 TGTGCCAGTAGGGCCAGGGTCAACTATGGCTACACCTTC CASRARVNYGYTF
TRBJ2-7 NA TRBV5-4 NA 15 TGTGCCAGCAGCTTGGGAGGCCTTAGCTCCTATGAGCAGAACTTC CASSLGGLSSYEQNF
TRBJ2-2 NA TRBV29-1 NA 12 TGCAGCGTTACGAGTAACACCGGTGAGCTGTTTTTT CSVTSNTGELFF
TRBJ1-3 once TRBV4-1 TRBD1 18 TGCGCCAACAGTCTCGGCCCGGGACAGAAAAACTCTGGAAACACCATATATTTT CANSLGPGQKNSGNTIYF
TRBJ2-5 few TRBV7-9 NA 14 TGTGCTATCAGCTTATCCAGGGGAGAAGAGACCCAGTACTTC CAISLSRGEETQYF
TRBJ2-7 NA TRBV29-1 NA 15 TGCAGCGTACGCCCTTCCAGGGTCAAGTCCTACAATAAGTACTTC CSVRPSRVKSYNKYF
TRBJ2-1 NA TRBV10-1 NA 13 TGCGTCAGCAGCAGTGGGGAGAGTACCCAGCAGTTCTTC CVSSSGESTQQFF
TRBJ1-5 NA TRBV29-1 NA 13 TGCAGCATCGGGGACGTGGGTAATCAGCCCCAGCATTTT CSIGDVGNQPQHF
TRBJ2-2 many TRBV9 NA 14 TGTGCCAGCAGCGTAGTTGATCGGGGAGGGGAGCTGTTTTTT CASSVVDRGGELFF
TRBJ2-1 NA TRBV11-3 NA 13 TGTGCCAACAGCTTCCATGGGCCCGGAATACAGTTCTTC CANSFHGPGIQFF
TRBJ1-5 NA TRBV6-2/TRBV6-3 NA 16 TGTGCTAGCAGCTCGGGGGACACGACACGAGGTCAGCCCCAGCATTTT CASSSGDTTRGQPQHF
TRBJ2-1 NA TRBV10-2 NA 12 TGTGCCTGCAGCAGGGCAAACAATGAGCAGTTCTTC CACSRANNEQFF
TRBJ2-5 NA TRBV7-8 TRBD2 17 TGCGCCAGCAGCCCGCAGTTGACTAGCGGGAGGTCGGAGACCCAGTACTTC CASSPQLTSGRSETQYF
TRBJ2-7 many TRBV28 TRBD1 15 TGTGCCAGCAGTTTAGACAGGGGGCGCTTTCACGAGCAGTACTTC CASSLDRGRFHEQYF
TRBJ1-2 NA TRBV4-3 NA 13 TGCGCAAGCAACCAAGGGACGCGCCGGGGCTACACCTTC CASNQGTRRGYTF
TRBJ2-1 NA TRBV12-3/TRBV12-4 NA 14 TGTGCCAGCCTCTCTAGCTGGAGGGCGGCGGAGCAGTTCTTC CASLSSWRAAEQFF
TRBJ1-1 NA TRBV10-3 NA 14 TGTGCCATCCAAGGGGGAGGAGTGAACATTGAAGCCTTCTTT CAIQGGGVNIEAFF